This T cell receptor (beta chain) stems from a study of T cell changes during pregnancy in multiple sclerosis. Repertoires were generated with immunoSEQ multiplex PCR, while TCRdb's copy carries only in-frame clones and drops some. Altogether over 45,000 clones are present, 75% to 90% being singletons, with the ten largest covering approximately 0.4%. Germline CDR1 is SEHNR and CDR2 is FQNEAQ (reference sequence). The CDR3 length is 14 residues. V lost 5 bases and J 5 bases, leaving 16 bases between the germline ends. This clonotype originated in a female donor with multiple sclerosis, enrolled in a pregnancy study. The chain couples TRBV7-9 to TRBJ2-7; D not resolved. Material: CD4+ T cells from peripheral blood mononuclear cells, obtained in the third trimester of pregnancy. CDR3 in amino acids: CASSGFIREDEQYF. CDR3 nucleotides: TGTGCCAGCAGCGGATTTATAAGAGAGGACGAGCAGTACTTC.